This record covers a single T cell receptor beta chain. Its antigen is unidentified. After removal of 0 bases from V and 10 bases from J, the junction contained 15 bases not matched to a gene. CDR1 LGHNA and CDR2 YNFKEQ come from the germline V gene. The CDR3 is made up of 20 amino acids. This sample is drawn from a study of cytomegalovirus exposure and HLA in healthy donors. Study-wide context: Earlier work reported some 110 million unique TCR beta sequences from some 170 million T cells. Out of 398 genotyped donors, less than 85% belonged to the Caucasian-associated ancestry cluster. General study results and limits: A missense DCLRE1C variant was associated with V- and J-gene trimming of TCR beta chains in a later analysis, and an independent cohort replicated the association. A later analysis linked some 17,000 TCR beta sequences to HLA alleles at 0.05 false discovery rate.

Both 60 Vbeta primers and 13 Jbeta primers went into the PCR. Assay used: immunoSEQ multiplex PCR; TCRdb lists only in-frame clones, some missing. Here the sample spans 95,000 to 150,000 clones, more than 70% being singletons. The chain couples TRBV4-2 to TRBJ2-1, with 16 bases that match TRBD2. The sample was PBMCs. The receptor was derived from a man in his forties or fifties in good health and CMV-seronegative. The CDR3 loop reads CASSQDPGLAGGRFLEEQFF. The CDR3 DNA is TGTGCCAGCAGCCAAGACCCGGGACTAGCGGGAGGGCGTTTTCTGGAGGAGCAGTTCTTC.